This TCR beta chain emerged from a study of spatial heterogeneity in lung cancer. Study-level information: Among detected sequences, beta-chain ones consistently exceeded alpha-chain ones in number. The study's findings and limits: Resection saw ubiquitous expanded tumor TCRs appear in blood more than follow-up did.

As concerns this clonotype: Its target is not known.

A unique molecular identifier was attached to every TCR cDNA molecule. TCRdb recomputed calls from the 5' RACE reads with MiXCR, one row per CDR3 protein. The repertoire includes nearly 50,000 distinct CDR3 sequences, 7.6% of them detected once, and 13% sits in the top ten. Time point reported: sample taken at primary tumor resection. Tumor, nontumor lung or frozen PBMC supplied whole RNA, sequenced without sorting. CDR1 and CDR2 from the germline V gene are SGHRS and YFSETQ. The V segment lost 3 bases and the J segment 10 bases; nucleotides outside the gene matches: 7. The CDR3 totals 13 residues. The TCR comes from a female donor with early-stage non-small cell lung cancer. V and J are TRBV5-1 and TRBJ2-1; 7 positions match TRBD1. Sequenced here: PBMCs, sampled at surgery. CDR3 sequence reads: CASSSRQGWEQFF. Here the CDR3 DNA reads TGCGCCAGCAGCTCCCGACAGGGATGGGAGCAGTTCTTC.